These 22 T cell receptor beta chains came from one sample sequenced in a study of T cell clonality in common variable immunodeficiency. TCRdb's table, derived via immunoSEQ multiplex PCR, lists solely in-frame clones and lacks some. The sample holds tens of thousands of clones, and no clone turns up only once. Sequences were obtained from peripheral blood mononuclear cells. The receptors derive from a person aged 18-69 years in good health.

This clone was observed at least ten times. The read terminates 3 residues ahead of where the CDR3 ends, so the germline J gene completes it. V is TRBV10-3 and J is TRBJ2-3; D remains unclear. This CDR3 region has 12 residues. CDR1 is ENHRY and CDR2 is SYGVKD in the germline V gene. Trimming left V 4 bases short and J 5 bases short, with 7 bases between. The CDR3 bases that were read are TGTGCCATCAGTGTCCAGGAAGATACG. It codes for CAISVQEDT. In full, the CDR3 reads CAISVQEDTQYF.

This clone has a count of ten or more. The CDR3 DNA, read in part, is TGCAGTGCTGGAGCCCCAGGGGGCTCCTACAATGAG. Its protein is CSAGAPGGSYNE. In full, the CDR3 reads CSAGAPGGSYNEQFF. The chain has TRBV20-1 and TRBJ2-1; 7 bases agree with TRBD1. Coverage ceases 3 residues before the CDR3 finishes, and the germline J gene fills in the end. The V and J ends lost 5 bases and 0 bases, in that order; junction bases with no gene match: 7. The CDR3 consists of 15 residues. Germline lookup yields CDR1 DFQATT and CDR2 SNEGSKA (reference sequence).

This clone was recorded many times. The CDR3 is cut off 3 residues early in the read; its end comes from the germline J gene. This chain links TRBV29-1 with TRBJ2-7, with 8 bases that match TRBD1. The J segment lost 3 bases and the V segment lost 7 bases, leaving 2 bases of the junction unmatched. Germline V gives CDR1 SQVTM, CDR2 ANQGSEA. CDR3 length: 11 amino acids. CDR3 region: CSAGTGYEQYF. The sequenced part of the CDR3 DNA is TGCAGCGCCGGGACAGGCTACGAG.

This clone was seen many times. The CDR3 end lies 3 residues beyond the end of the read and is filled in from the germline J gene. The chain employs TRBV5-1 and TRBJ2-5, with D perhaps matching TRBD1 (5 bases). This CDR3 comprises 13 residues. CDR1 is SGHRS and CDR2 is YFSETQ in the germline V gene. The V and J ends lost 0 bases and 3 bases respectively, with 6 bases between them. The CDR3 DNA, read in part, is TGCGCCAGCAGCTTGGCCAGGGAAGAGACC. It translates to CASSLAREET. In full, the CDR3 reads CASSLAREETQYF.

This clone has at least ten counts. The read stops 3 residues short of the end of the CDR3; the missing end is completed from the germline J gene. The chain couples TRBV10-3 to TRBJ2-5; possibly TRBD1 for D (5 bases). The CDR3 is 14 residues long. The ends were cut back, 2 bases at V and 5 bases at J, with 12 bases in the middle. CDR1 is ENHRY and CDR2 is SYGVKD in the germline V gene. The CDR3 DNA, read in part, is TGTGCCATCAGTGAGACCCCAGGGTGGGAGACC. As protein: CAISETPGWET. The complete CDR3 protein is CAISETPGWETQYF.

This clone was seen ten or more times. The read is 3 residues too short to cover the CDR3 end, so that end is filled in from the germline J gene. This chain connects TRBV6-2 or TRBV6-3 to TRBJ2-7, with D possibly TRBD2 on 6 matching bases. Trimming removed 6 bases at V and 0 bases at J, with 9 bases between. The germline gives CDR1 MNHEY, CDR2 SVGEGT. This CDR3 has 13 residues. CDR3 DNA (partial): TGTGCCAGCAGACAGACTAGCTCCTACGAG. Protein sequence: CASRQTSSYE. The entire CDR3 protein reads CASRQTSSYEQYF.

The sample holds many counts of this clone. The CDR3 end falls 3 residues outside the read, so it is completed with the germline J gene. The sample has other DNA sequences that encode this CDR3 too. The J gene is TRBJ2-1, the V gene TRBV18, with 10 positions matching TRBD2. CDR1 is KGHSH and CDR2 is LQKENI in the germline V gene. The junction had 4 bases not matched to a gene; V was cut back by 3 bases and J by 5 bases. The CDR3 runs 15 residues. The CDR3: CASSPGLAGDNEQFF. The covered CDR3 bases are TGTGCCAGCTCACCGGGGCTAGCGGGGGACAATGAG.

The table lists this clone with many counts. The sequenced part of the CDR3 DNA is TGCAGTGCTAGAGTCTTGGAAGCCGGGGGCACTGAA. It translates to CSARVLEAGGTE. The entire CDR3 reads CSARVLEAGGTEAFF. The rearrangement joins TRBV20-1 to TRBJ1-1; D may be TRBD1 (5 bases). The read gets to within 3 residues of the CDR3 end, and the germline J gene fills in the rest. V lost 1 base to trimming and J lost 4 bases, with 16 bases between them. Germline CDR1 DFQATT, CDR2 SNEGSKA (reference sequence). The CDR3 has 15 amino acids.

This clone was observed at least ten times. The read gets to within 3 residues of the CDR3 end, and the germline J gene fills in the rest. The V call is TRBV9, the J call TRBJ2-1; D is possibly TRBD1 (7 bases). The germline V and J ends were trimmed by 4 bases and 5 bases, with 16 bases remaining between them. The CDR3 is 15 amino acids. CDR1 and CDR2 from the germline V gene are SGDLS and YYNGEE. The CDR3 bases that were read are TGTGCCAGCAGCTTATCGACAGGGAGGAACAATGAG. It encodes CASSLSTGRNNE. The complete CDR3 sequence is CASSLSTGRNNEQFF.

This clone was counted at least ten times. Coverage ceases 3 residues before the CDR3 finishes, and the germline J gene fills in the end. The chain is built from TRBV12-3 or TRBV12-4 and TRBJ1-1; D gene uncertain. This CDR3 comprises 13 residues. Trimming shortened V by 2 bases and J by 4 bases, and 8 bases separated the two germline ends. The CDR3: CASSLLLSTEAFF. Incomplete CDR3 DNA: TGTGCCAGCAGTTTACTCCTGTCCACTGAA.

This clone was counted ten times or more. With the read ending 3 residues before the CDR3 end, the germline J gene is used to fill in that end. The gene calls are TRBV2 and TRBJ2-2; 9 bases agree with TRBD1. The trim removed 6 bases at V and 6 bases at J, leaving 2 bases unmatched. Per the germline V gene, CDR1 is SNHLY and CDR2 is FYNNEI. There are 13 residues in the CDR3. CDR3 region: CASRTGGAGELFF. The CDR3 bases that were read are TGTGCCAGCAGAACAGGGGGCGCCGGGGAG.

This clone appeared many times. With the read ending 3 residues before the CDR3 end, the germline J gene is used to fill in that end. The J gene is TRBJ2-2, the V gene TRBV7-8; TRBD2 agrees at 7 bases. V shed 1 base and J 6 bases; nucleotides not matched to a gene: 2. This CDR3 has 14 amino acids. The germline V gene has CDR1 SGHVS and CDR2 FQNEAQ. The DNA read from the CDR3 is TGTGCCAGCAGCTTAGGAACTAGCGCCGGGGAG. It codes for CASSLGTSAGE. The entire CDR3 protein reads CASSLGTSAGELFF.

This clone was counted ten times or more. The DNA read from the CDR3 is TGCGCCAGCAGTGTGGCAGGGGGCACGAACACTGAA. Encoded protein: CASSVAGGTNTE. The CDR3 as a whole reads CASSVAGGTNTEAFF. This chain links TRBV10-1 with TRBJ1-1; TRBD1 matches 8 bases. The read finishes 3 residues shy of the CDR3 end, and the germline J gene is used to complete it. The CDR3 runs 15 residues. CDR1 WNHNN and CDR2 SYGVQD come from the germline V gene (reference sequence). J gave up 1 base and V 4 bases, and 5 bases lay outside the gene matches.

This clone was seen ten or more times. With the read ending 3 residues before the CDR3 end, the germline J gene is used to fill in that end. The rearrangement uses TRBV28 and TRBJ1-4; 7 bases fit TRBD1. Germline trimming cut 4 bases from V and 7 bases from J; bases unmatched to any gene: 9. Germline lookup yields CDR1 MDHEN and CDR2 SYDVKM. This CDR3 contains 15 residues. Incomplete CDR3 DNA: TGTGCCAGCAGTTACGGACAGGAGAGGAGTGAAAAA. Encoded protein: CASSYGQERSEK. The CDR3 as a whole reads CASSYGQERSEKLFF.

This clone was found many times. The read stops 3 residues short of the end of the CDR3; the missing end is completed from the germline J gene. The gene calls are TRBV7-8 and TRBJ2-7, with 9 bases lining up with TRBD1. The CDR3 length is 16 residues. Trimming cost V 0 bases and J 1 base; bases outside gene matches: 4. Germline CDR1 is SGHVS and CDR2 is FQNEAQ. The part of the CDR3 DNA that was read is TGTGCCAGCAGCTTAGCGGGCGGGACAGGGTCCTACGAG. Its translation: CASSLAGGTGSYE. The full-length CDR3 reads as CASSLAGGTGSYEQYF.

This clone was recorded at least ten times. The read ends 3 residues shy of where the CDR3 ends; the end is completed using the germline J gene. V usage is TRBV7-6 and J usage is TRBJ1-6, with TRBD1 as a possible D gene (5 bases). CDR3 size: 15 residues. Trimming removed 2 bases at V and 5 bases at J, with 10 bases between. Germline-derived CDR1 and CDR2 are SGHVS and FNYEAQ. The covered CDR3 bases are TGTGCCAGCAGCTTACGTACACAGGATAATTCACCC. Residues: CASSLRTQDNSP. The CDR3 in full is CASSLRTQDNSPLHF.

This clone occurred many times. The CDR3 loop is CASNSGYSGNTIYF. The part of the CDR3 DNA that was read is TGTGCCAGTAATTCGGGGTACTCTGGAAACACC. The chain couples TRBV19 to TRBJ1-3; D gene unclear. The DNA ends 3 residues before the CDR3 does, and the rest of the CDR3 is filled in from the germline J gene. CDR1 LNHDA and CDR2 SQIVND come from the germline V gene (reference sequence). The CDR3 length is 14 residues. Trimming stripped 7 bases from V and 0 bases from J, with 10 bases between.

In this sample, this clone turned up many times. The read finishes 3 residues shy of the CDR3 end, and the germline J gene is used to complete it. The chain is built from TRBV7-6 and TRBJ2-7, with D maybe TRBD1 (5 bases). The CDR3 is 14 residues long. Germline V gene sequence: CDR1 SGHVS, CDR2 FNYEAQ. The V end lost 4 bases, the J end lost 3 bases, and 13 bases lay between the germline ends. CDR3 DNA, as far as it was read: TGTGCCAGCAGCTATGAAGGGGCGGACTACGAG. Amino acid sequence: CASSYEGADYE. From start to end, the CDR3 is CASSYEGADYEQYF.

This clone was counted at least ten times. Read data end 3 residues before the CDR3 end; the end is taken from the germline J gene. The chain couples TRBV29-1 to TRBJ2-7; 10 bases align to TRBD2. Germline-derived CDR1 and CDR2 are SQVTM and ANQGSEA. CDR3 size: 13 residues. J lost 5 bases, V lost 3 bases, and 4 bases had no gene match. CDR3 DNA, as far as it was read: TGCAGCGTTGAGAGGCTAGCGGGAGACGAG. As protein: CSVERLAGDE. From start to end, the CDR3 is CSVERLAGDEQYF.

This clone was observed at least ten times. The read stops 3 residues short of the end of the CDR3; the missing end is completed from the germline J gene. The V call is TRBV19, the J call TRBJ1-1; 9 bases align to TRBD1. The junction had 7 bases not matched to a gene; V was cut back by 5 bases and J by 3 bases. Germline values: CDR1 LNHDA, CDR2 SQIVND (reference sequence). The CDR3 has 15 residues. Partial CDR3 DNA: TGTGCCAGTAGTGTAGGGGACAGGGCTTACACTGAA. This gives the protein CASSVGDRAYTE. The whole CDR3 sequence is CASSVGDRAYTEAFF.

This clone was seen repeatedly, ten times or more. The CDR3 extends 3 residues past the end of the read, so its final part is completed from the germline J gene. V gene TRBV6-2 or TRBV6-3 combines with J gene TRBJ2-6; 12 positions match TRBD1. The CDR3 has 17 amino acids. The J segment lost 2 bases and the V segment lost 6 bases, leaving 5 bases of the junction unmatched. CDR1 MNHEY and CDR2 SVGEGT come from the germline V gene. The CDR3 sequence: CASSPGQGAPGANVLTF. The CDR3 bases that were read are TGTGCCAGCAGCCCGGGACAGGGGGCGCCTGGGGCCAACGTC.

Comment on this clone: Sequencing ends 3 residues short of the CDR3 end; the germline J gene provides the rest. V usage is TRBV10-3 and J usage is TRBJ1-6, with TRBD1 matching over 11 bases. The CDR3 totals 17 residues. V lost 3 bases, J lost 7 bases, and 8 bases stayed unmatched. CDR1 ENHRY and CDR2 SYGVKD come from the germline V gene. CDR3 bases read: TGTGCCATCAGTGAATACGGACAGGGGGCAGGGAATTCACCC. This sequence encodes CAISEYGQGAGNSP. The entire CDR3 reads CAISEYGQGAGNSPLHF.